This T cell receptor (beta chain) was sequenced during a study of tumor-infiltrating lymphocytes in localized non-small cell lung cancer. At the level of the study: Each patient gave resected tumor and non-adjacent uninvolved lung tissue. Study results and caveats: Technical variation could not be separated from intratumor heterogeneity here. No link was found between tumor T-cell fraction and recurrence-free survival.

Method: immunoSEQ multiplex PCR; TCRdb's copy keeps in-frame clones and lacks some. Among roughly 12,000 clones listed, approximately 71% were seen once. The CDR3 runs 14 residues. The ends were cut back, 9 bases at V and 3 bases at J, with 12 bases in the middle. Germline-derived CDR1 and CDR2 are MNHEY and SVGAGI. This clone was seen only once. Its antigen is undetermined. The origin of this receptor is a human donor with non-small cell lung cancer. Material: lung tumor tissue. This rearrangement joins TRBV6-5 to TRBJ2-6; possible D gene TRBD1, 5 bases. The CDR3 region is CASAGAGGANVLTF. CDR3 bases: TGTGCCAGTGCTGGGGCAGGTGGGGCCAACGTCCTGACTTTC.